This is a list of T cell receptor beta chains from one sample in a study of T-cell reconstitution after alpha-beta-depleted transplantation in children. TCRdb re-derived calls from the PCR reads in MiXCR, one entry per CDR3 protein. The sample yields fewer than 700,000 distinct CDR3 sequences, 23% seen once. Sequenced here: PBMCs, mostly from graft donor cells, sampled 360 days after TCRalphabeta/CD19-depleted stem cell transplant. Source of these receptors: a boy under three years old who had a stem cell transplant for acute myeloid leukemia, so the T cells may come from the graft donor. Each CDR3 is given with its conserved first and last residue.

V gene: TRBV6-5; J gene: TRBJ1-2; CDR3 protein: CASSSGDKGYTF
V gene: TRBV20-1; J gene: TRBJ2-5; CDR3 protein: CSAREGRYHQEQYF
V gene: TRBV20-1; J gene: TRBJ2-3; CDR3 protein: CSALGRGGSTDTQYF
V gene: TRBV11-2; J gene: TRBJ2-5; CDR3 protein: CASSPKARGPETQYF
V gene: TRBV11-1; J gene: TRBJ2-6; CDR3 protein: CASRDRGRGPSGANVLTF
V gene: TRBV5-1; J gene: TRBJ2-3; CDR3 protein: CASSLAQLSRADTQYF
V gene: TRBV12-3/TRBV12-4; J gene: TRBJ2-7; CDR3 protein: CASSLAQAYEQYF
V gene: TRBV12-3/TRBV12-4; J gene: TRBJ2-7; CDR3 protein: CASSPTVRGRYEQYF
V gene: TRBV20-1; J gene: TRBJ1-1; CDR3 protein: CSARNRFLSPEAFF
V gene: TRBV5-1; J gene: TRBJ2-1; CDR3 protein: CASSLDHNEQFF
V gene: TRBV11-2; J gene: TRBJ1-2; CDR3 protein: CASSLTDRNYGYTF
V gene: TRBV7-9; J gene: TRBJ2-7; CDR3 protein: CASSLAGAGASLSEQYF
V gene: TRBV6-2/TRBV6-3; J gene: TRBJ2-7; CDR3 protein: CASSPGQYEQYF
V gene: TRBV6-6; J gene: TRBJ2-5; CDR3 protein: CASALGVGETQYF
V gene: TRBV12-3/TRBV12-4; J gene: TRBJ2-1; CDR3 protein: CASSLGLWEAYNEQFF
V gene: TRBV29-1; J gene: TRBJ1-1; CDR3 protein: CSVKRTGVTEAFF
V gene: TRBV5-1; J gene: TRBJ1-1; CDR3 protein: CASSGAPTEAFF
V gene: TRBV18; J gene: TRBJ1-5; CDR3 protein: CASSPGQGLYQPQHF
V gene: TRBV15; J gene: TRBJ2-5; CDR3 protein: CATTGQFQETQYF
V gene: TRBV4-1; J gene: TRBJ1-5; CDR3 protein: CASSQEETDNQPQHF
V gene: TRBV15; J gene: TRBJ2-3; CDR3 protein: CATSRESGLITDTQYF
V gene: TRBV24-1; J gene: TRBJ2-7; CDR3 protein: CATSDPGQGWEQYF
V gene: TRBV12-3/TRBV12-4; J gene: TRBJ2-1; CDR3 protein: CASSLGGGLFDEQFF
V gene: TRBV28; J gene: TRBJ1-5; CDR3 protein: CASIPGGAQPQHF
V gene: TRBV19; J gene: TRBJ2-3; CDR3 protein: CASKRGFKRSTDTQYF